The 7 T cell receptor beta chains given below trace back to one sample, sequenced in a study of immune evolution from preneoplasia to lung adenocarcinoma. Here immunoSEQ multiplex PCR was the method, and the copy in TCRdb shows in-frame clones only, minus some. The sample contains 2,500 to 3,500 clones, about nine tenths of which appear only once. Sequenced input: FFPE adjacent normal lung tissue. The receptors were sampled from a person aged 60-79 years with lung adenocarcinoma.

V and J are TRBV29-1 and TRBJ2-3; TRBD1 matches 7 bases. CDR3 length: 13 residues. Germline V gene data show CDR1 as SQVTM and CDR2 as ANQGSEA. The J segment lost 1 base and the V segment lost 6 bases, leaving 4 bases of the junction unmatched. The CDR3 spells CSVDGQGTDTQYF. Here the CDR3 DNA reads TGCAGCGTCGATGGACAGGGCACAGATACGCAGTATTTT.

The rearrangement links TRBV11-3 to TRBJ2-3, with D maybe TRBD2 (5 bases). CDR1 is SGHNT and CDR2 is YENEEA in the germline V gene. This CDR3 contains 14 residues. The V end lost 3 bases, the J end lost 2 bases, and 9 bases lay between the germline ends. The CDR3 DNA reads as TGTGCCAGCAGCTTTTCACTAGTCACAGATACGCAGTATTTT. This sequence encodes CASSFSLVTDTQYF.

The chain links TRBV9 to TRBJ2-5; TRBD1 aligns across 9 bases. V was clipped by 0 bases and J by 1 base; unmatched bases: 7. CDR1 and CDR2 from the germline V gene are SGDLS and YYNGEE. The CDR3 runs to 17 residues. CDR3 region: CASSVGAGQGGQETQYF. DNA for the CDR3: TGTGCCAGCAGCGTAGGAGCGGGACAGGGAGGCCAAGAGACCCAGTACTTC. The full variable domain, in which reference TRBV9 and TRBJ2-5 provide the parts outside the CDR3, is DSGVTQTPKHLITATGQRVTLRCSPRSGDLSVYWYQQSLDQGLQFLIQYYNGEERAKGNILERFSAQQFPDLHSELNLSSLELGDSALYFCASSVGAGQGGQETQYFGPGTRLLVL.

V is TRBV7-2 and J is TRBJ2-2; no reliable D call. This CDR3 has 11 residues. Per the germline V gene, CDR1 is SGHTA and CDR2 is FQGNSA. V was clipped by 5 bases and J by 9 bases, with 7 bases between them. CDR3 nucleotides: TGTGCCAGCAGCCTCTCGAGGGAGCTGTTTTTT. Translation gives CASSLSRELFF.

CDR3 region: CASSLEGNKGTEAFF. The CDR3 DNA reads TGCGCCAGCAGCTTGGAGGGAAATAAGGGCACTGAAGCTTTCTTT. This sequence joins TRBV5-1 and TRBJ1-1; D gene uncertain. Germline V CDR1 and CDR2: SGHRS, YFSETQ. The CDR3 has 15 amino acids. Deletions cut 0 bases from V and 4 bases from J, with 13 bases between.

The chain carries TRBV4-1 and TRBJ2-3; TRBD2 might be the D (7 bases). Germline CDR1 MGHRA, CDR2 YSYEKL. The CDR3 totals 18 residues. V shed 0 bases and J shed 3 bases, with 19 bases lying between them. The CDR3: CASSQERSGGAATDTQYF. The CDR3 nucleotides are TGCGCCAGCAGCCAAGAAAGGAGTGGGGGGGCAGCAACAGATACGCAGTATTTT.

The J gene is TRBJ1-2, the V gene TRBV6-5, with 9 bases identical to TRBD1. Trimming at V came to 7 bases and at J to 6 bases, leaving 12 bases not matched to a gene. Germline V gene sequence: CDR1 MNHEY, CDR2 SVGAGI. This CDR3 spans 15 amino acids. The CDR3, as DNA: TGTGCCAGCAACTCAAAAACCGGGACAGGGAATGGCTACACCTTC. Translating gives CASNSKTGTGNGYTF.